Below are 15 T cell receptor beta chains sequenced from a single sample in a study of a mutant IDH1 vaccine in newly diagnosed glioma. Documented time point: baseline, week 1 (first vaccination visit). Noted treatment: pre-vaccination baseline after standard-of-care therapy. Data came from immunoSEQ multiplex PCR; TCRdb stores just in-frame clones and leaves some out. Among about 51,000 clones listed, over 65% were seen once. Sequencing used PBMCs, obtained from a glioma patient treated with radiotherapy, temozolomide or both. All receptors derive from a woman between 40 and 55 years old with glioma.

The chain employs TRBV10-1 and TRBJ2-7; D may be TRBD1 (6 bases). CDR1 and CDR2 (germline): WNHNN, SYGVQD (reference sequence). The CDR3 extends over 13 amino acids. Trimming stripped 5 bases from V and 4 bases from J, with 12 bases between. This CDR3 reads CASSTGIGYEQYF. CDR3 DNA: TGCGCCAGCAGTACAGGGATTGGGTACGAGCAGTACTTC.

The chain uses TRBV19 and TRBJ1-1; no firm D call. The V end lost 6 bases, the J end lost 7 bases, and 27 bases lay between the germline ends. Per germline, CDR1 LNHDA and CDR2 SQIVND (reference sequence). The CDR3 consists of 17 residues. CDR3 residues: CASSFRAPTLPWGEAFF. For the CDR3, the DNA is TGTGCCAGTAGCTTCCGGGCCCCCACACTTCCTTGGGGTGAAGCTTTCTTT.

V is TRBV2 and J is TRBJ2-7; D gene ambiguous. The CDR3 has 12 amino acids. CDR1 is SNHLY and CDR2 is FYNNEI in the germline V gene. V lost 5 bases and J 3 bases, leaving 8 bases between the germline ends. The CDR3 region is CASSPRNYEQYF. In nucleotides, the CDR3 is TGTGCCAGCAGTCCCCGAAACTACGAGCAGTACTTC.

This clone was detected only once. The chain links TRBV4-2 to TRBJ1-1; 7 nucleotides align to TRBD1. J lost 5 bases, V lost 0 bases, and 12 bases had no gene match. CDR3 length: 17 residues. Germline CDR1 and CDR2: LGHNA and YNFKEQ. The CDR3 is CASSQDGQGDSRTEAFF. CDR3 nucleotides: TGTGCCAGCAGCCAAGATGGTCAGGGGGATTCGAGAACTGAAGCTTTCTTT.

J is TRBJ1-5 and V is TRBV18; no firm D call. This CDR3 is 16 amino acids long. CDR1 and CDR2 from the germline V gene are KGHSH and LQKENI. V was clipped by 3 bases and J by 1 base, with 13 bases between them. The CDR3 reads CASSPYEGGSNQPQHF. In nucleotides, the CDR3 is TGTGCCAGCTCACCCTACGAAGGAGGCAGCAATCAGCCCCAGCATTTT.

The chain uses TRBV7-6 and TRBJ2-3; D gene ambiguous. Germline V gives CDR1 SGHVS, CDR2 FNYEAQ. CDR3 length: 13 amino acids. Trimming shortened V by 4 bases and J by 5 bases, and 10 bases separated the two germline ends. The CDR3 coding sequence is TGTGCCAGCAGCTCTTTGGTAGAAGATACGCAGTATTTT. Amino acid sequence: CASSSLVEDTQYF.

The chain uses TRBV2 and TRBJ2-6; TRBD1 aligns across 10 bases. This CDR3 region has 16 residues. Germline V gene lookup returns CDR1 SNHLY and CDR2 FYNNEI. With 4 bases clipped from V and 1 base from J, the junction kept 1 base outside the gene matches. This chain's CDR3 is CASSGGQGSGANVLTF. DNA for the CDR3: TGTGCCAGCAGTGGGGGACAGGGGTCTGGGGCCAACGTCCTGACTTTC.

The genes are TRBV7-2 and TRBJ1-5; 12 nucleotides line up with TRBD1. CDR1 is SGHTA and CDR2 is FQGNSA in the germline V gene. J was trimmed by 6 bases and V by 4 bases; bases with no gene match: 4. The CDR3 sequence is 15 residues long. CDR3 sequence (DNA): TGTGCCAGCAGCTCGGGACAGGGGGCGGCTCAGCCCCAGCATTTT. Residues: CASSSGQGAAQPQHF.

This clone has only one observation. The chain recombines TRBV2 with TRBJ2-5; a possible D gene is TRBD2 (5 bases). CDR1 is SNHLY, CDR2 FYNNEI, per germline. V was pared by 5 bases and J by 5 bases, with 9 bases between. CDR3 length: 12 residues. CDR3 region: CASSKLVETQYF. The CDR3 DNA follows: TGTGCCAGCAGTAAACTAGTCGAGACCCAGTACTTC.

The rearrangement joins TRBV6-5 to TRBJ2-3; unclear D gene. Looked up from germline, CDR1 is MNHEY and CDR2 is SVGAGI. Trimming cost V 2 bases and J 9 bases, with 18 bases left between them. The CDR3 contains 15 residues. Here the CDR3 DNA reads TGTGCCAGCAGTTACCGGAGTCGGGCCCCTGCCACGCAGTATTTT. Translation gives CASSYRSRAPATQYF.

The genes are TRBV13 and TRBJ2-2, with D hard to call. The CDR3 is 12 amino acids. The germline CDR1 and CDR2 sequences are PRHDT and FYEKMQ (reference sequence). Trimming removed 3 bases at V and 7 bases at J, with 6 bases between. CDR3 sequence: CASSFGVGELFF. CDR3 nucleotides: TGTGCCAGCAGCTTCGGTGTCGGGGAGCTGTTTTTT.

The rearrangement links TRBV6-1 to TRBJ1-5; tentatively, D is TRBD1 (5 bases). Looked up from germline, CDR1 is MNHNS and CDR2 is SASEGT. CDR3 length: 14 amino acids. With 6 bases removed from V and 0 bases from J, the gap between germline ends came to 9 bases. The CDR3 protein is CASSPTGSNQPQHF. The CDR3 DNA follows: TGTGCCAGCAGCCCAACAGGTAGCAATCAGCCCCAGCATTTT.

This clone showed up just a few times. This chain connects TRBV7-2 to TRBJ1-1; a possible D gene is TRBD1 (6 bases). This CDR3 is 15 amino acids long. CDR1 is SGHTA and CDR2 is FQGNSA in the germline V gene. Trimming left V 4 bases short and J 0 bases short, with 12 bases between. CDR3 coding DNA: TGTGCCAGCAGCTCGCAGGGGTTGATGAACACTGAAGCTTTCTTT. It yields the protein CASSSQGLMNTEAFF.

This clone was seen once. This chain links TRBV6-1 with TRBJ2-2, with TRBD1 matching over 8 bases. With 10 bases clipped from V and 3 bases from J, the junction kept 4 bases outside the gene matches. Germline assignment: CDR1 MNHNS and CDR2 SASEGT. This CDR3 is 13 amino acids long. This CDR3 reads CAIRTGYTGELFF. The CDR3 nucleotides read TGTGCCATCAGGACAGGGTACACCGGGGAGCTGTTTTTT.

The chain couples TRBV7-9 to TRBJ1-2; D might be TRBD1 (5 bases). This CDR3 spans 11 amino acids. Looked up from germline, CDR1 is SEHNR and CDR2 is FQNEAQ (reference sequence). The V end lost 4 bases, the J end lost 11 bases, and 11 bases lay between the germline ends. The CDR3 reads CASSYRQIYTF. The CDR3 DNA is TGTGCCAGCAGCTATCGACAGATTTACACCTTC.